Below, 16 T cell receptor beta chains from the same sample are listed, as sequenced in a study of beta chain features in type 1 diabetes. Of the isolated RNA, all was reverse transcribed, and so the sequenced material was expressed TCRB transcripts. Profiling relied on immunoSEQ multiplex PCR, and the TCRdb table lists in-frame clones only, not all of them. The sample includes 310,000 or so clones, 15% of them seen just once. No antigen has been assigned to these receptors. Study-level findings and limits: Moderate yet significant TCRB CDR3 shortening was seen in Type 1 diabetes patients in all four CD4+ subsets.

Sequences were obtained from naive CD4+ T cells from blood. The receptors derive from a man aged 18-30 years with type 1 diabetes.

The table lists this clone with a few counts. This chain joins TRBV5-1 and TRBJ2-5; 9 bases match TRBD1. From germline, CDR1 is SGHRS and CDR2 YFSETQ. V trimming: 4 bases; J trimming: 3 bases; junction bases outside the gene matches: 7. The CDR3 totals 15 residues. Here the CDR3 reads CASSLHGTGKETQYF. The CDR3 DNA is TGCGCCAGCAGCCTACACGGGACAGGGAAAGAGACCCAGTACTTC.

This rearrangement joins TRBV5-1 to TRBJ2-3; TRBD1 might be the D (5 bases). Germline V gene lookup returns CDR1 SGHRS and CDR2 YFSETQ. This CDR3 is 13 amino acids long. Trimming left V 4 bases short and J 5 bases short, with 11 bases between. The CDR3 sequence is CASSPGQGDTQYF. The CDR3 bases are TGCGCCAGCAGCCCAGGCCAGGGAGATACGCAGTATTTT. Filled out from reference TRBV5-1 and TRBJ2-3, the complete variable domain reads KAGVTQTPRYLIKTRGQQVTLSCSPISGHRSVSWYQQTPGQGLQFLFEYFSETQRNKGNFPGRFSGRQFSNSRSEMNVSTLELGDSALYLCASSPGQGDTQYFGPGTRLTVL.

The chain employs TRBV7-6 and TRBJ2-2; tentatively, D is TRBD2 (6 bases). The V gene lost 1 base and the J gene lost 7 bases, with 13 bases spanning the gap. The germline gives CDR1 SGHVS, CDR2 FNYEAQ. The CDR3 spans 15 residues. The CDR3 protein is CASSLEASAVGELFF. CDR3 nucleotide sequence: TGTGCCAGCAGCTTAGAGGCTAGCGCGGTCGGGGAGCTGTTTTTT.

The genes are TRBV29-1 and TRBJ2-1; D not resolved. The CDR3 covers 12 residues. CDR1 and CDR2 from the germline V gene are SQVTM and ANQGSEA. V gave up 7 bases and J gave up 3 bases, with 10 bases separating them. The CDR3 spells CSAEVNYNEQFF. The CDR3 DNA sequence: TGCAGCGCCGAGGTTAACTACAATGAGCAGTTCTTC.

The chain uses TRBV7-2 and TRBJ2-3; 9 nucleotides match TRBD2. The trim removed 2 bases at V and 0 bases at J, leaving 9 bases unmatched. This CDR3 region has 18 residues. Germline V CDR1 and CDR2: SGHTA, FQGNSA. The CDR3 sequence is CASSLWRGGGGSTDTQYF. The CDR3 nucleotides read TGTGCCAGCAGCTTATGGCGGGGGGGAGGGGGTAGCACAGATACGCAGTATTTT.

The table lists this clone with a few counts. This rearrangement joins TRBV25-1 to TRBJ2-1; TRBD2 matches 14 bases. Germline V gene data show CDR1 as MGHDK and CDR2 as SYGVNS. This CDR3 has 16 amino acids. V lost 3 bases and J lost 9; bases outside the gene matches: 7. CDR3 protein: CASSDSGTSGGTEQFF. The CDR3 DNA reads TGTGCCAGCAGTGATTCCGGGACTAGCGGGGGCACTGAGCAGTTCTTC.

Here the CDR3 DNA reads TGCGCCAGCAGTCGGACTAGCGGGAGTCTCGGCGAGCAGTACTTC. This encodes CASSRTSGSLGEQYF. The V and J genes are TRBV10-2 and TRBJ2-7, with 13 bases fitting TRBD2. V gave up 5 bases and J gave up 6 bases; unmatched junction bases: 7. The V gene's germline CDR1 is WSHSY and CDR2 SAAADI. This CDR3 has 15 residues.

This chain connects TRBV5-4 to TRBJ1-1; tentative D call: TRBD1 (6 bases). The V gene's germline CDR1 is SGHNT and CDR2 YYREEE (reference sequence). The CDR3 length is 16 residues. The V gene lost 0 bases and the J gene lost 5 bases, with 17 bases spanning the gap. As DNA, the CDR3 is TGTGCCAGCAGCTTGGCCGGTGCAGGGGTGGCGACTGAAGCTTTCTTT. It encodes CASSLAGAGVATEAFF.

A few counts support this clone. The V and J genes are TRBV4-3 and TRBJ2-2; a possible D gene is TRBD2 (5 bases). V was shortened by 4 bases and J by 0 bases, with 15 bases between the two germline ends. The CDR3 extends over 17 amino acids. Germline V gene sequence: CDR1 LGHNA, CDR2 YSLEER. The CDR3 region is CASSLPHFGANTGELFF. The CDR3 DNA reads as TGCGCCAGCAGCCTACCCCATTTCGGGGCGAACACCGGGGAGCTGTTTTTT.

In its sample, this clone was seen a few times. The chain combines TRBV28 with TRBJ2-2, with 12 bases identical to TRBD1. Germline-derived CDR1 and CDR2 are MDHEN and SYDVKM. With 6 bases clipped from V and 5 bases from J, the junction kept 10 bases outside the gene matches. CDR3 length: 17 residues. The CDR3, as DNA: TGTGCCAGCAGGGCTTCCGGGACAGGGGGCCCAACCGGGGAGCTGTTTTTT. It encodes CASRASGTGGPTGELFF.

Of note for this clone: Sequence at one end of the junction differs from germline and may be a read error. The CDR3 bases are TGCGGGACTGGTGCCGCGCCCATGGTCATTCAGTACTTC. It translates to CGTGAAPMVIQYF. This rearrangement joins TRBV28 to TRBJ2-4; a possible D gene is TRBD2 (6 bases). From germline, CDR1 is MDHEN and CDR2 SYDVKM. The CDR3 contains 13 residues.

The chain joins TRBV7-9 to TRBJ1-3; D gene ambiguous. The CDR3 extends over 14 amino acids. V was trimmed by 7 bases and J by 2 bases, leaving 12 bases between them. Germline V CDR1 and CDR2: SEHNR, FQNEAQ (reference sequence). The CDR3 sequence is CASKTDLTGNTIYF. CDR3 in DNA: TGTGCCAGCAAGACGGACTTAACTGGAAACACCATATATTTT.

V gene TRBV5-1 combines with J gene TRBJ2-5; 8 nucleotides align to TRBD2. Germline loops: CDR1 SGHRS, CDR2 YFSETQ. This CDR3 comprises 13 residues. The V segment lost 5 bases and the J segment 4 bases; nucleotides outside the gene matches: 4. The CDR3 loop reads CASSPSGGETQYF. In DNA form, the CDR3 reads TGCGCCAGCAGTCCAAGCGGGGGAGAGACCCAGTACTTC.

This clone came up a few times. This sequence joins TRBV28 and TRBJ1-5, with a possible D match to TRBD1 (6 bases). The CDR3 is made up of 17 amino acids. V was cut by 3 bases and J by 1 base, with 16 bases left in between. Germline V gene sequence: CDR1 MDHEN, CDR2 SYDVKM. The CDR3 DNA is TGTGCCAGCAGTTTGCCCATGCAGGGGATAAGCAATCAGCCCCAGCATTTT. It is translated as CASSLPMQGISNQPQHF.

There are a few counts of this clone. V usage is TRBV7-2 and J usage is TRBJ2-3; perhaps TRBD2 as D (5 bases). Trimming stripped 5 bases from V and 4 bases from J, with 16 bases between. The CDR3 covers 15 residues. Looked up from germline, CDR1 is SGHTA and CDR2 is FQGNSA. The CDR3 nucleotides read TGTGCCAGCAGCAGCGTCAGCGGTAGAGCAGATACGCAGTATTTT. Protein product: CASSSVSGRADTQYF.

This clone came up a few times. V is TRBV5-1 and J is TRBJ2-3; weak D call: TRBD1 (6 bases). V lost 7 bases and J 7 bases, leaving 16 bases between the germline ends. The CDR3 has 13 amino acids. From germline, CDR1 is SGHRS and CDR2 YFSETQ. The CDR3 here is CASRTGKEYTQYF. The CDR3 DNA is TGCGCCAGCCGTACAGGGAAAGAATATACGCAGTATTTT.